The present TCR beta chain was sequenced within a study of shared clonotypes between healthy human individuals. Findings and caveats of the study: Clonotype sharing among donors, it was expected, would be affected by sequencing depth.

This clone was seen only once. The antigen remains unidentified. An assay was performed, and its level was deep. Under the authors' procedure: For the immunoSEQ data, sequences were junction-only without quality scores, so filtering differed. The data were produced by immunoSEQ multiplex PCR, yet TCRdb's version contains in-frame clones alone and is incomplete. D and trimming were read from the DNA, whereas the V and J calls and clone size are those reported in that table. Of approximately 1.4 million clones listed, 95% to 99% are singletons. Sequenced input: naive CD4+ T cells sorted from blood. Subset specified: CD45RA+ positively selected. This TCR was sampled from a man aged 25 to 40 in good health.

The CDR3 loop is CASSTVRGQFYEQYF. CDR3 nucleotides: TGTGCCAGCAGCACCGTCCGTGGACAGTTCTACGAGCAGTACTTC. This sequence joins TRBV11-2 and TRBJ2-7, with a tentative D call TRBD1 (6 bases). The length of the CDR3 is 15 residues. Germline assignment: CDR1 SGHAT and CDR2 FQNNGV. V was trimmed by 5 bases and J by 3 bases, leaving 17 bases between them. The full variable domain, its missing parts supplied by reference TRBV11-2 and TRBJ2-7, is EAGVAQSPRYKIIEKRQSVAFWCNPISGHATLYWYQQILGQGPKLLIQFQNNGVVDDSQLPKDRFSAERLKGVDSTLKIQPAKLEDSAVYLCASSTVRGQFYEQYFGPGTRLTVT.